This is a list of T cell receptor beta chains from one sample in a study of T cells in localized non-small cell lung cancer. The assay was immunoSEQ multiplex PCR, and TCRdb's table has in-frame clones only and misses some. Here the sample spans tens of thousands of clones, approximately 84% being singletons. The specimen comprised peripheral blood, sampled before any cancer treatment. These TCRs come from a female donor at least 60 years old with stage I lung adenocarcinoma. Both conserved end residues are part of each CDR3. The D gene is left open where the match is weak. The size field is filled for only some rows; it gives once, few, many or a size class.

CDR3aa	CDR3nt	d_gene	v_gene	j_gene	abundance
CASSYRTSGPNEQYF	TGTGCCAGCAGCTACAGGACTAGCGGCCCCAACGAGCAGTACTTC	TRBD2	TRBV11-3	TRBJ2-7	-
CASSRGQSSYEQYF	TGTGCCAGTAGTAGAGGACAGAGCTCCTACGAGCAGTACTTC	-	TRBV19	TRBJ2-7	-
CASSLVAQGYEQYF	TGTGCCAGCAGCTTAGTCGCCCAGGGCTACGAGCAGTACTTC	-	TRBV7-9	TRBJ2-7	-
CASSLPGDGLFGYTF	TGTGCCAGCAGCTTGCCAGGGGATGGTTTATTTGGCTACACCTTC	-	TRBV5-5	TRBJ1-2	-
CASSIGGPQHF	TGTGCCAGTAGTATCGGAGGACCCCAGCATTTT	-	TRBV19	TRBJ1-5	-
CASSQPGGRGDLGYF	TGTGCCAGCAGTCAGCCCGGTGGCAGGGGGGATTTAGGGTACTTC	-	TRBV6-6	TRBJ2-4	-
CASSPSGAYNEQFF	TGTGCTAGCAGCCCTAGCGGGGCCTACAATGAGCAGTTCTTC	TRBD2	TRBV7-7	TRBJ2-1	-
CASSPRAGGLNYGYTF	TGTGCCAGCAGCCCCCGGGCAGGGGGACTCAACTATGGCTACACCTTC	TRBD1	TRBV5-8	TRBJ1-2	-
CASSFRNYYGYTF	TGTGCCAGCAGTTTCCGGAATTACTATGGCTACACCTTC	-	TRBV28	TRBJ1-2	-
CASSALNTEAFF	TGTGCCAGCTCAGCACTAAACACTGAAGCTTTCTTT	-	TRBV18	TRBJ1-1	-
CAWTPDRATIWGNEQFF	TGTGCCTGGACCCCGGACAGGGCTACGATATGGGGGAATGAGCAGTTCTTC	TRBD1	TRBV30	TRBJ2-1	few
CASSFEATNEKLFF	TGTGCCAGCAGCTTTGAAGCCACTAATGAAAAACTGTTTTTT	-	TRBV5-4	TRBJ1-4	-
CASSTSRNTDTQYF	TGTGCCAGTTCTACTAGCCGGAACACAGATACGCAGTATTTT	-	TRBV19	TRBJ2-3	-
CASSTGRRGSDTEAFF	TGCGCCAGCAGCACGGGACGGAGGGGTTCGGACACTGAAGCTTTCTTT	-	TRBV5-1	TRBJ1-1	once
CASSLSSGAGTDTQYF	TGTGCCAGCAGCCTAAGTTCAGGGGCGGGTACAGATACGCAGTATTTT	-	TRBV9	TRBJ2-3	-
CASSPGTGYNEQFF	TGTGCCAGCTCTCCCGGGACAGGTTACAATGAGCAGTTCTTC	TRBD1	TRBV18	TRBJ2-1	-
CASSLEAGNNQPQHF	TGCGCCAGCAGCTTGGAAGCGGGGAACAATCAGCCCCAGCATTTT	-	TRBV5-1	TRBJ1-5	-
CASSSEQHTGELFF	TGTGCCAGCAGTTCAGAGCAGCACACCGGGGAGCTGTTTTTT	-	TRBV6-1	TRBJ2-2	-
CASSSRTPRRTYEQYF	TGTGCCAGCAGCTCACGGACTCCTCGACGTACCTACGAGCAGTACTTC	-	TRBV5-6	TRBJ2-7	few
CASSSSGSSTDTQYF	TGTGCCAGCAGCTCTAGCGGGAGTTCGACAGATACGCAGTATTTT	TRBD2	TRBV2	TRBJ2-3	once